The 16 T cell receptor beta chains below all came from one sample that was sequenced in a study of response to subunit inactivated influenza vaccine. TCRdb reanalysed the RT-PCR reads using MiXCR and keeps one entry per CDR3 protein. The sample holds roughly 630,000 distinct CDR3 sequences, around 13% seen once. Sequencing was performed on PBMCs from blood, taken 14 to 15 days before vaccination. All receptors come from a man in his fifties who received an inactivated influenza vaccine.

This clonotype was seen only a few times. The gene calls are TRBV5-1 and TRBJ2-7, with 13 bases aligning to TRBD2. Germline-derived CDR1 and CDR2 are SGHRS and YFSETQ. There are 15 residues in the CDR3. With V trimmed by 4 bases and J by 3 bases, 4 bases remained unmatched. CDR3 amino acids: CASSQWTSGSYEQYF. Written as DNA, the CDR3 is TGCGCCAGCAGCCAATGGACTAGCGGGAGCTACGAGCAGTACTTC.

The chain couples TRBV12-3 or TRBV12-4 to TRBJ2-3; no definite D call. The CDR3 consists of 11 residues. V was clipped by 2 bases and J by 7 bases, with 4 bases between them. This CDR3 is CASSLINTQYF. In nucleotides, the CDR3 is TGTGCCAGCAGTTTAATAAATACGCAGTATTTT.

The CDR3 DNA sequence: TGTGCCAGCAGCGAAATATCGACAGGACAAGGAGTCACCGGGGAGCTGTTTTTT. Residues: CASSEISTGQGVTGELFF. The rearrangement links TRBV2 to TRBJ2-2; perhaps TRBD1 as D (6 bases). The CDR3 is made up of 18 amino acids. The V end was cut by 6 bases, the J end by 4 bases, with 24 bases between. Germline V CDR1 and CDR2: SNHLY, FYNNEI.

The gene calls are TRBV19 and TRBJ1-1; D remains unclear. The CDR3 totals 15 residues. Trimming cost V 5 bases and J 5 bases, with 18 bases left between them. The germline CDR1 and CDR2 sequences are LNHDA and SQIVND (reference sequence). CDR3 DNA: TGTGCCAGTAGTGTCCAATCCTGGAAACCTACTGAAGCTTTCTTT. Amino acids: CASSVQSWKPTEAFF.

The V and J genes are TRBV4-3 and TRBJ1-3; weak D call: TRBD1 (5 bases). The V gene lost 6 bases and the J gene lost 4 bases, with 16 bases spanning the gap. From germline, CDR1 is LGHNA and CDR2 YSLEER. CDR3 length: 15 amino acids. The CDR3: CASSPDGAYGNTIYF. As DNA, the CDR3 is TGCGCCAGCAGTCCCGACGGGGCCTACGGAAACACCATATATTTT.

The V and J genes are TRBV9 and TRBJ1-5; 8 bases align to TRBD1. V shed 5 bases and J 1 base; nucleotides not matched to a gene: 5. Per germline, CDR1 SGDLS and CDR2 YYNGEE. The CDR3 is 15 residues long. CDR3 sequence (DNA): TGTGCCAGCAGTGGAGGACAGGGAAGCAATCAGCCCCAGCATTTT. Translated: CASSGGQGSNQPQHF.

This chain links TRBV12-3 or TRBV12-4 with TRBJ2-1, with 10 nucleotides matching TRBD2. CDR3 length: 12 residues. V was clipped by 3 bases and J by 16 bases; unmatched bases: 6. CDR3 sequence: CASSLMLAGAFF. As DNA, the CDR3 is TGTGCCAGCAGTTTGATGCTAGCGGGGGCCTTCTTC.

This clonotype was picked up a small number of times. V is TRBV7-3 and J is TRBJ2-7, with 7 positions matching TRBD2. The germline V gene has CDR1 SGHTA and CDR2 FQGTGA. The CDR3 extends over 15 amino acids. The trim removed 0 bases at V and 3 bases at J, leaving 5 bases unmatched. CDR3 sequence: CASSLTGTKDYEQYF. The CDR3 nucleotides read TGTGCCAGCAGCTTAACCGGGACTAAGGACTACGAGCAGTACTTC. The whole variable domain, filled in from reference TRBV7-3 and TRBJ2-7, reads GAGVSQTPSNKVTEKGKYVELRCDPISGHTALYWYRQSLGQGPEFLIYFQGTGAADDSGLPNDRFFAVRPEGSVSTLKIQRTERGDSAVYLCASSLTGTKDYEQYFGPGTRLTVT.

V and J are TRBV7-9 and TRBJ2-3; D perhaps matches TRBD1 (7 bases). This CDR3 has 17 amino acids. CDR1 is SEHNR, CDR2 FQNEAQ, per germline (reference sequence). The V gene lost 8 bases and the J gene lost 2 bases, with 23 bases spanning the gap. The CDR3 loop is CASDTGQRLAYTDTQYF. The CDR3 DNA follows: TGTGCCAGCGATACGGGACAGAGGCTAGCGTACACAGATACGCAGTATTTT.

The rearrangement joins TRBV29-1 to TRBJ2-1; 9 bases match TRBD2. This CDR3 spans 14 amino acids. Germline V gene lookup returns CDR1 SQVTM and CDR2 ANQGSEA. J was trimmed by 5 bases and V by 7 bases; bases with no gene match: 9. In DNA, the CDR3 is TGCAGCGGTGGCTTGACTAGCGGAAACAATGAGCAGTTCTTC. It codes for CSGGLTSGNNEQFF.

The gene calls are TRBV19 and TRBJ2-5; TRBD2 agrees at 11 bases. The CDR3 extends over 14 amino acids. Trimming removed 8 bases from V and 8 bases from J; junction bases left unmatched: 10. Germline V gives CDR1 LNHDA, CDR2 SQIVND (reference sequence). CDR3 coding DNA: TGTGCCAGTGGGACTAGCGGCGTGTATGGTACCCAGTACTTC. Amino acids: CASGTSGVYGTQYF.

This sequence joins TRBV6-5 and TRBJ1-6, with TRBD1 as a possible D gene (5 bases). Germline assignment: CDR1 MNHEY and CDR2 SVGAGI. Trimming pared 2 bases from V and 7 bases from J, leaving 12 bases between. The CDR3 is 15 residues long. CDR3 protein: CASSYGDRENSPLHF. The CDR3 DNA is TGTGCCAGCAGTTACGGTGACAGAGAAAATTCACCCCTCCACTTT.

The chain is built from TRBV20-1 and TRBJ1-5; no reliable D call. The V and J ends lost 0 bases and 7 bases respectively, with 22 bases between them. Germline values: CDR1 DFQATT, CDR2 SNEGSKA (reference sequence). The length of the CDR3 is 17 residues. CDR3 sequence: CSARDPTTARLEQPQHF. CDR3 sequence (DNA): TGCAGTGCTAGAGACCCCACCACTGCTCGATTGGAACAGCCCCAGCATTTT.

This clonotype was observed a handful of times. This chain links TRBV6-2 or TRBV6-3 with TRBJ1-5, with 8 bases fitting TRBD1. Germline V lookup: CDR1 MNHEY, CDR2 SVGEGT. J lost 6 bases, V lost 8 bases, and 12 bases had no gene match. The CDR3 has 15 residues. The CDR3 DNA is TGTGCCAGCCACCCGGACAGGGTGGGTAGTCAGCCCCAGCATTTT. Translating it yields CASHPDRVGSQPQHF.

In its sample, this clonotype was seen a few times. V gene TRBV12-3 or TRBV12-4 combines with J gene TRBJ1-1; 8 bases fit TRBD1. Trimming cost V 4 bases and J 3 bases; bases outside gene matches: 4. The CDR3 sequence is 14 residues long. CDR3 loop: CASSYDRGDTEAFF. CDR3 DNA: TGTGCCAGCAGTTATGACAGGGGAGACACTGAAGCTTTCTTT.

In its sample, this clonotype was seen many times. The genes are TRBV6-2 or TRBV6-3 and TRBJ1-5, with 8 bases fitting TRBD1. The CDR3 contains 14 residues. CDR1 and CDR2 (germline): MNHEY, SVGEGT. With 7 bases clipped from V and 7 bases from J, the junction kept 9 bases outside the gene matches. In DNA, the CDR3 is TGTGCCAGCACTGAAGACAGGGGACGCCAGCCCCAGCATTTT. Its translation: CASTEDRGRQPQHF.